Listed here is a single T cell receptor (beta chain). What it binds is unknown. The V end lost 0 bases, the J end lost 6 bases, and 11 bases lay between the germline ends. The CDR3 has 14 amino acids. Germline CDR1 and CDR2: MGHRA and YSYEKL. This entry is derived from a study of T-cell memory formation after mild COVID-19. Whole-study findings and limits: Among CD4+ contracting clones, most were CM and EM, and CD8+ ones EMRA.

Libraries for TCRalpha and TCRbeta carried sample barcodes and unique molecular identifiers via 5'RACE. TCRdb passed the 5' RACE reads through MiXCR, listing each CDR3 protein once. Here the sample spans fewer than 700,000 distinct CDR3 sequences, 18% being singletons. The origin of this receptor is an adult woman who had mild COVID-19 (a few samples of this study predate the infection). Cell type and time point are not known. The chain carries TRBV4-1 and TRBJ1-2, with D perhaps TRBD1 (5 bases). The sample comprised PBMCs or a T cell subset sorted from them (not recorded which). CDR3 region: CASSQDPGYHGYTF. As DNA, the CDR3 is TGCGCCAGCAGCCAAGATCCAGGGTACCATGGCTACACCTTC.